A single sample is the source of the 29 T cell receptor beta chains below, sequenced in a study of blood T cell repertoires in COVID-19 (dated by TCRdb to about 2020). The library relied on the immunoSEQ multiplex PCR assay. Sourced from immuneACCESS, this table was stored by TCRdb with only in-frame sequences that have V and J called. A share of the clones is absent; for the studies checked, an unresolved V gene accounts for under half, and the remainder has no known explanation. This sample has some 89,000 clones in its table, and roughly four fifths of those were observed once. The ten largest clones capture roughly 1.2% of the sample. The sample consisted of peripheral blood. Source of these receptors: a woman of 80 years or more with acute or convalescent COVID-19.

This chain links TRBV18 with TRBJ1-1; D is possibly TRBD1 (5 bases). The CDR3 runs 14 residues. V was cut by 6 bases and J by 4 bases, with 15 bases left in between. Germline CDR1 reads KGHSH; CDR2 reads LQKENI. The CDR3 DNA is TGTGCCAGCTCCGCCGGAGGGGATAGCACTGAAGCTTTCTTT. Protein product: CASSAGGDSTEAFF.

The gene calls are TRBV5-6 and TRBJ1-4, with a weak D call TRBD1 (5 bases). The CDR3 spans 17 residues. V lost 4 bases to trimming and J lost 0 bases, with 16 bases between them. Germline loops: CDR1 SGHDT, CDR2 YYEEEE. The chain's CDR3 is CASSPAGQSPTNEKLFF. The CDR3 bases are TGTGCCAGCAGCCCGGCGGGGCAGTCCCCAACTAATGAAAAACTGTTTTTT. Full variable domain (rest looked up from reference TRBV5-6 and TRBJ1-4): DAGVTQSPTHLIKTRGQQVTLRCSPKSGHDTVSWYQQALGQGPQFIFQYYEEEERQRGNFPDRFSGHQFPNYSSELNVNALLLGDSALYLCASSPAGQSPTNEKLFFGSGTQLSVL.

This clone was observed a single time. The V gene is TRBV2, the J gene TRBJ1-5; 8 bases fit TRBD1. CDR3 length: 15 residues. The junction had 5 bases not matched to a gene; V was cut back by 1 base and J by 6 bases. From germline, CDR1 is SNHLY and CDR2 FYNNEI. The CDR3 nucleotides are TGTGCCAGCAGTGAAGGGCCAGGGGGCCTTCAGCCCCAGCATTTT. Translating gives CASSEGPGGLQPQHF.

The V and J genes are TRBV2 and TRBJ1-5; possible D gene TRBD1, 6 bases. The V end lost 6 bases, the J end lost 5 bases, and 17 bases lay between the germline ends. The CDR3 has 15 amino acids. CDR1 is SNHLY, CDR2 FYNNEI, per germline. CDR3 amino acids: CASSPVGGGHQPQHF. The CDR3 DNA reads TGTGCCAGCAGCCCCGTTGGGGGGGGCCATCAGCCCCAGCATTTT. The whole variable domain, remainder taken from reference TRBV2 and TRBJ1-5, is EPEVTQTPSHQVTQMGQEVILRCVPISNHLYFYWYRQILGQKVEFLVSFYNNEISEKSEIFDDQFSVERPDGSNFTLKIRSTKLEDSAMYFCASSPVGGGHQPQHFGDGTRLSIL.

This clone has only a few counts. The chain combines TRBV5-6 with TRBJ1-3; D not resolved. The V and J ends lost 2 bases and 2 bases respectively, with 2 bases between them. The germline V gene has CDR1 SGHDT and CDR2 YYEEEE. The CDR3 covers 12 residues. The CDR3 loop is CASSFTGNTIYF. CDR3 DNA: TGTGCCAGCAGCTTTACTGGAAACACCATATATTTT.

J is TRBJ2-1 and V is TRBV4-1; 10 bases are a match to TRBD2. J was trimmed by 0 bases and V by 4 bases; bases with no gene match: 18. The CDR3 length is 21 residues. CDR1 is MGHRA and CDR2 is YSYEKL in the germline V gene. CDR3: CASSPQRGLAGAKSSYNEQFF. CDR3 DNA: TGCGCCAGCAGCCCACAAAGGGGGCTAGCGGGGGCGAAAAGCTCCTACAATGAGCAGTTCTTC.

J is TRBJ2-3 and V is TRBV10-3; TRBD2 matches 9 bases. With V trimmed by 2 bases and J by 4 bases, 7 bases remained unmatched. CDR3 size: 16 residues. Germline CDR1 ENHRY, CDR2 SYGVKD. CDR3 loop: CAISEGLAGFSDTQYF. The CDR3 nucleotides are TGTGCCATCAGTGAGGGCCTAGCGGGATTCTCAGATACGCAGTATTTT.

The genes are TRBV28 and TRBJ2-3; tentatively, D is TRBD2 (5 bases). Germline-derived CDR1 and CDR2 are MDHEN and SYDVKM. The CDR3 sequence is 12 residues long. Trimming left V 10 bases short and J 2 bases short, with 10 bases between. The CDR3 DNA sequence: TGTGCCACATCGGGAAACACAGATACGCAGTATTTT. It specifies CATSGNTDTQYF. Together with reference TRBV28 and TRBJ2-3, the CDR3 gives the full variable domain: DVKVTQSSRYLVKRTGEKVFLECVQDMDHENMFWYRQDPGLGLRLIYFSYDVKMKEKGDIPEGYSVSREKKERFSLILESASTNQTSMYLCATSGNTDTQYFGPGTRLTVL.

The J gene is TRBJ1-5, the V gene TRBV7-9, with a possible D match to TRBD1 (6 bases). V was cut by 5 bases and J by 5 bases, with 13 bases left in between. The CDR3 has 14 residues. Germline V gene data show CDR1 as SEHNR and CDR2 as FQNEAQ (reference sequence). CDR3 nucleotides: TGTGCCAGCAGCCCCGCAGGGGTCGATCAGCCCCAGCATTTT. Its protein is CASSPAGVDQPQHF.

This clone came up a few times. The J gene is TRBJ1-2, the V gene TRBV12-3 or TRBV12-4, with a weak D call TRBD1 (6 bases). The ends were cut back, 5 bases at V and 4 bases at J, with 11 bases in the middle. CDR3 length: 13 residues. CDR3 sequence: CASSRQDPYGYTF. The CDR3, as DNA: TGTGCCAGCAGTAGACAGGATCCCTATGGCTACACCTTC.

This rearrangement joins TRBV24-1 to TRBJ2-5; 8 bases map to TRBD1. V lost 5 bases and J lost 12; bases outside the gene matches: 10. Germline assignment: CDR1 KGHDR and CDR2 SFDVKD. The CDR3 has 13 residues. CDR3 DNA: TGTGCCACCAGTGGCCTCGACAGGGGATTCAAGTACTTC. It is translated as CATSGLDRGFKYF.

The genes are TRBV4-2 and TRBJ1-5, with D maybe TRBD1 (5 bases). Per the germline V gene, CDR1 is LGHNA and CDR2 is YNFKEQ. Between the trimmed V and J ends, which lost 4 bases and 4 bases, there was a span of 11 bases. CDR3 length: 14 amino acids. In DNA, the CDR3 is TGTGCCAGCAGCCTGCAGGGATTTAATCAGCCCCAGCATTTT. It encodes CASSLQGFNQPQHF.

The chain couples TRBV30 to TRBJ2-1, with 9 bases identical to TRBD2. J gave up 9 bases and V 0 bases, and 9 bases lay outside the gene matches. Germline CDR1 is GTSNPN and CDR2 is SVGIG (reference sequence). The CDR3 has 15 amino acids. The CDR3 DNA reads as TGTGCCTGGAGTGTAATAGCGGGGGCCGGGGGTGAGCAGTTCTTC. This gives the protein CAWSVIAGAGGEQFF. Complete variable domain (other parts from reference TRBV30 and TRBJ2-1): SQTIHQWPATLVQPVGSPLSLECTVEGTSNPNLYWYRQAAGRGLQLLFYSVGIGQISSEVPQNLSASRPQDRQFILSSKKLLLSDSGFYLCAWSVIAGAGGEQFFGPGTRLTVL.

The CDR3 loop is CASSIVKWGGLSNNEQFF. CDR3 DNA sequence: TGTGCCAGTAGTATAGTTAAGTGGGGGGGCCTATCAAACAATGAGCAGTTCTTC. The chain has TRBV19 and TRBJ2-1; tentative D call: TRBD2 (7 bases). The CDR3 length is 18 residues. Deletions cut 1 base from V and 5 bases from J, with 21 bases between. Germline V gene sequence: CDR1 LNHDA, CDR2 SQIVND (reference sequence).

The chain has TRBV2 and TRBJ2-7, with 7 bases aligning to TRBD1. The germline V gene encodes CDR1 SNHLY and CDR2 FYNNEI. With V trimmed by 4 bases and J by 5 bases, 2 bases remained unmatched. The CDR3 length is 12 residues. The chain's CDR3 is CASSGTGHEQYF. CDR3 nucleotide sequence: TGTGCCAGCAGTGGGACAGGTCACGAGCAGTACTTC.

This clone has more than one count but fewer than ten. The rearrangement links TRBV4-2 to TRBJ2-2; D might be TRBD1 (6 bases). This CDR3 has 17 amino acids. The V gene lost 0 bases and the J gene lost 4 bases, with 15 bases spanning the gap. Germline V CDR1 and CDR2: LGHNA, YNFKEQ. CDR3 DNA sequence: TGTGCCAGCAGCCAAGAAACAGGGCCAGGGTTCACCGGGGAGCTGTTTTTT. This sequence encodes CASSQETGPGFTGELFF.

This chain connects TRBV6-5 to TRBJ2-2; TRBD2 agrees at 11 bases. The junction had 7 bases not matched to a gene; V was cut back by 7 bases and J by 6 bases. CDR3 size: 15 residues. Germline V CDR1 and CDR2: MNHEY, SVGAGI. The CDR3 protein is CASIRLAGGSGELFF. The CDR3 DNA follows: TGTGCCAGCATCAGGCTAGCGGGGGGCTCCGGGGAGCTGTTTTTT.

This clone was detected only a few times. The CDR3, as DNA: TGTGCCAGCAGCTTGGCCGGGACAGCCACCTATGGCTACACCTTC. It specifies CASSLAGTATYGYTF. The V and J genes are TRBV5-6 and TRBJ1-2; 7 bases match TRBD1. Germline V gene data show CDR1 as SGHDT and CDR2 as YYEEEE. V shed 0 bases and J 4 bases; nucleotides not matched to a gene: 6. The CDR3 length is 15 residues.

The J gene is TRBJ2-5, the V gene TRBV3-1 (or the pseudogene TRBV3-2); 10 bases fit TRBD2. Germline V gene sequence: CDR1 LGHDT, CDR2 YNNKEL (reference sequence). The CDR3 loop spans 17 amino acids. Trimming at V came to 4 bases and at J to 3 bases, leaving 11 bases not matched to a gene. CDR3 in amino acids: CASSRQTSGRLEETQYF. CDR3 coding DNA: TGTGCCAGCAGCCGCCAGACTAGCGGGCGTTTAGAAGAGACCCAGTACTTC.

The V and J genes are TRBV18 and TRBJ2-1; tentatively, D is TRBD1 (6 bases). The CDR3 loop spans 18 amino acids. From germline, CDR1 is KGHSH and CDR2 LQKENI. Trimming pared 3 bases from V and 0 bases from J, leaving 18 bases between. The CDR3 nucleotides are TGTGCCAGCTCACCGAATAACCAGGGGTCGGGCTCCTACAATGAGCAGTTCTTC. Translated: CASSPNNQGSGSYNEQFF.

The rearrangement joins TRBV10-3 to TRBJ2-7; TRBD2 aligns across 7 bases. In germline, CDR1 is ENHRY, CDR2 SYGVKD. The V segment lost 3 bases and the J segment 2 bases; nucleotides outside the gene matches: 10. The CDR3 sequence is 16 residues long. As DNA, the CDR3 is TGTGCCATCAGTGACTCACCTCGGGGGGTTACCTACGAGCAGTACTTC. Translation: CAISDSPRGVTYEQYF.

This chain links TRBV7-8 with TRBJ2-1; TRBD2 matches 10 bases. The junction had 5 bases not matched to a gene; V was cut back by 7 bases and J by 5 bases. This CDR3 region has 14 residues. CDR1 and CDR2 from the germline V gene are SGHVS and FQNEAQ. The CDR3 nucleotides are TGTGCCAGCATCCTAGCGGGAGCCAACAATGAGCAGTTCTTC. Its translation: CASILAGANNEQFF.

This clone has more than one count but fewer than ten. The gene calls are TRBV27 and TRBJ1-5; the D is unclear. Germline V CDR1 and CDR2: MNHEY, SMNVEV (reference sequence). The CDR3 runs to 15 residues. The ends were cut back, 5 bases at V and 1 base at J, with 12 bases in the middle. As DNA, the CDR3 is TGTGCCAGCAGTCAAAGGAGAGGGAGCAATCAGCCCCAGCATTTT. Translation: CASSQRRGSNQPQHF.

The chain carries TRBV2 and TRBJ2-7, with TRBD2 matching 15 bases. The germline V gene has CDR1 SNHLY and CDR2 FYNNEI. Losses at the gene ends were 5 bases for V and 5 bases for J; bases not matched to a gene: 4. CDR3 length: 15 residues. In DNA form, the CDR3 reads TGTGCCAGCAGTAGGGGGACTAGCGGGAGGAACGAGCAGTACTTC. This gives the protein CASSRGTSGRNEQYF.

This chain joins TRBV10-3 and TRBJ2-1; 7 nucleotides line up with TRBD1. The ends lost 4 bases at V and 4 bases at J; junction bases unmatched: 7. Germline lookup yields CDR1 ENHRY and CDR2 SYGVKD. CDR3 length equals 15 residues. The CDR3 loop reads CAISVGDSSYNEQFF. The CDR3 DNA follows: TGTGCCATCAGTGTGGGGGACAGTTCTTACAATGAGCAGTTCTTC.

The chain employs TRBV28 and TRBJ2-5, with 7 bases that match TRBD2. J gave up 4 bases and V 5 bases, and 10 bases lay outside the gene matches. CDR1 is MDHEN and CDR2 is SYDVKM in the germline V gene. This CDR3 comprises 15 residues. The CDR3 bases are TGTGCCAGCAGTCTCGCGGGAGTCAGGGTAGAGACCCAGTACTTC. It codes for CASSLAGVRVETQYF.

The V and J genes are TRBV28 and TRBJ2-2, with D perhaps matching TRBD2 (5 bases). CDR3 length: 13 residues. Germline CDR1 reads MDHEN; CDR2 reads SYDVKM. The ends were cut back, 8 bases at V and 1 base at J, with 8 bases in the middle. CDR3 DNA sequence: TGTGCCAGCGTGAGGGAGAACACCGGGGAGCTGTTTTTT. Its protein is CASVRENTGELFF.

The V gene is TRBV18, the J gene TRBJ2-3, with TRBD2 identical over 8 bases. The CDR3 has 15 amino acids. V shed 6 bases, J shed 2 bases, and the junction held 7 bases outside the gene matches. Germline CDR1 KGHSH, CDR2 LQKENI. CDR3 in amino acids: CASSGRGGPTDTQYF. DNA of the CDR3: TGTGCCAGCTCGGGACGGGGGGGCCCCACAGATACGCAGTATTTT.

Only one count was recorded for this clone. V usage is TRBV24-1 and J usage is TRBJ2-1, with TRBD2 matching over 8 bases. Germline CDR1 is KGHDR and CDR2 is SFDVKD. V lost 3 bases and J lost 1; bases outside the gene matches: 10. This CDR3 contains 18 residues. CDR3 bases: TGTGCCACCAGTGATGCCGCCGGAAGCGGGGGTTCCTACAATGAGCAGTTCTTC. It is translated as CATSDAAGSGGSYNEQFF.